This T cell receptor (beta chain) came from a study of blood T cell repertoires in COVID-19. Study-level information: From the United States, Italy and Spain came samples of acute and convalescent COVID-19. T cells, B-cell-depleted T cells, or PBMCs supplied cDNA or gDNA.

TCRdb's table, derived via immunoSEQ multiplex PCR, lists solely in-frame clones and lacks some. The repertoire holds 170,000 or so clones, about 86% seen once, with about 8.6% in the top ten. With 1 base removed from V and 7 bases from J, the gap between germline ends came to 11 bases. Germline V CDR1 and CDR2: SGHKS, YYEKEE (reference sequence). This CDR3 is built from 13 residues. The table lists this clone with a count of one. The V and J genes are TRBV5-5 and TRBJ1-1; possibly TRBD1 for D (5 bases). The sequence was obtained from a man aged 45-65 years with active or convalescent COVID-19. The sequencing input was peripheral blood. CDR3 coding DNA: TGTGCCAGCAGCTTGAGGGGCGGAGTTGAAGCTTTCTTT. It codes for CASSLRGGVEAFF.